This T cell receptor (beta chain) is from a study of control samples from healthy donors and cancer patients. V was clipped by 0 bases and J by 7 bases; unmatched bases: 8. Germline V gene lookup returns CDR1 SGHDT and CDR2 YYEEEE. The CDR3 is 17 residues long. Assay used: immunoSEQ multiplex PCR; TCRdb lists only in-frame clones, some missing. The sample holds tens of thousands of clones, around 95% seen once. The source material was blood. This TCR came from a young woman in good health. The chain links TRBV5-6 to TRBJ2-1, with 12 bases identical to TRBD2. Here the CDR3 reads CASSLGGGLAGSNEQFF. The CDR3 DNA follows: TGTGCCAGCAGCTTGGGAGGGGGACTAGCGGGTTCTAATGAGCAGTTCTTC.